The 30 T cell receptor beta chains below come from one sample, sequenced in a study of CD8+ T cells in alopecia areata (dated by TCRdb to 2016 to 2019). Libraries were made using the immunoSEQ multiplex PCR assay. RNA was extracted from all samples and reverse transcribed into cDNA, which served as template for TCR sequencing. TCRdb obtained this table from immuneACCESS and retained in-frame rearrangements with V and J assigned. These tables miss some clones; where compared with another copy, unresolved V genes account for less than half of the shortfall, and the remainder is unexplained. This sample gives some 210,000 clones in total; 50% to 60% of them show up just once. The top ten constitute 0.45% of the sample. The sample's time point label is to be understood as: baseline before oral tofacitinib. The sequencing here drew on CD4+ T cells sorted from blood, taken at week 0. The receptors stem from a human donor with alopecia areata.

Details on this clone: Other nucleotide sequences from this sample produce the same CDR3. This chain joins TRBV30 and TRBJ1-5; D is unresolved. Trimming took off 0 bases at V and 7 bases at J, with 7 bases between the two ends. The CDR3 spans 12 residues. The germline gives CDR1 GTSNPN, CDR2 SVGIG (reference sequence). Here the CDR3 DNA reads TGTGCCTGGAGTGTATTAGGGCAGCCCCAGCATTTT. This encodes CAWSVLGQPQHF.

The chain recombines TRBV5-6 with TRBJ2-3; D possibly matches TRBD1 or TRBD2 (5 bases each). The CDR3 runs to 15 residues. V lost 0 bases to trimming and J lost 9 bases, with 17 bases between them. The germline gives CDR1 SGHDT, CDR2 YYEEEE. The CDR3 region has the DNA TGTGCCAGCAGCTTGGAGGCGACGGGGCTGGGGACGCAGTATTTT. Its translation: CASSLEATGLGTQYF.

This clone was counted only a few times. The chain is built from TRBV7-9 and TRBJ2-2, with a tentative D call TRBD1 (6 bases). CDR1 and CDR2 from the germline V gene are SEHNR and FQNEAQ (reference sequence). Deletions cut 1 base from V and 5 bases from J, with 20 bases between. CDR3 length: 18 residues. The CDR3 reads CASSLGDRFRSGTGELFF. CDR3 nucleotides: TGTGCCAGCAGCTTAGGCGACAGGTTCAGATCCGGGACCGGGGAGCTGTTTTTT.

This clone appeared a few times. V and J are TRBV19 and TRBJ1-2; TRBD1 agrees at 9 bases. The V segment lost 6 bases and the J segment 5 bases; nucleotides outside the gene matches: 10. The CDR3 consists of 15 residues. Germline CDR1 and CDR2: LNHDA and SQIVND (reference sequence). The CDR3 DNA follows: TGTGCCAGTAGCCCTGACAGGGGGAGAAAGTATGGCTACACCTTC. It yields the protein CASSPDRGRKYGYTF.

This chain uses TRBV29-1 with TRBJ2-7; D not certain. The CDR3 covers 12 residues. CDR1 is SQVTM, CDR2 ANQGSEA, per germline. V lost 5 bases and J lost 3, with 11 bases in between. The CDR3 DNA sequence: TGCAGCGTTATTCTCCCAGGCTACGAGCAGTACTTC. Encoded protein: CSVILPGYEQYF.

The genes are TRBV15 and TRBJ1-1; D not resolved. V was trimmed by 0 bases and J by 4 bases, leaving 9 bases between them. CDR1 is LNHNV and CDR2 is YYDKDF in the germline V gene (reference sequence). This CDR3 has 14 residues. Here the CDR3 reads CATSRDYATTEAFF. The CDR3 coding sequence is TGTGCCACCAGCAGAGATTACGCTACCACTGAAGCTTTCTTT.

The CDR3 region is CSVDGTGNTDTQYF. CDR3 in DNA: TGCAGCGTCGATGGGACAGGTAACACAGATACGCAGTATTTT. V is TRBV29-1 and J is TRBJ2-3, with 8 bases fitting TRBD1. Losses at the gene ends were 6 bases for V and 2 bases for J; bases not matched to a gene: 7. There are 14 residues in the CDR3. CDR1 and CDR2 (germline): SQVTM, ANQGSEA.

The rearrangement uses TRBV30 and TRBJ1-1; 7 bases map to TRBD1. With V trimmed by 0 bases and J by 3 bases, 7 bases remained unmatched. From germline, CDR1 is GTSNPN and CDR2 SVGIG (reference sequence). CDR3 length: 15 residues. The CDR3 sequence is CAWSVLPQGDTEAFF. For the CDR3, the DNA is TGTGCCTGGAGTGTCCTTCCCCAGGGGGACACTGAAGCTTTCTTT.

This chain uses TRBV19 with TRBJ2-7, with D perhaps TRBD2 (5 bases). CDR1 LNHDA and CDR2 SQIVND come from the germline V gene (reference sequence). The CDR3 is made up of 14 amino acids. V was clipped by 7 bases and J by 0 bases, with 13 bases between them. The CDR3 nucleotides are TGTGCCAGTAAGATTGGGGAGAGCTCCTACGAGCAGTACTTC. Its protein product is CASKIGESSYEQYF.

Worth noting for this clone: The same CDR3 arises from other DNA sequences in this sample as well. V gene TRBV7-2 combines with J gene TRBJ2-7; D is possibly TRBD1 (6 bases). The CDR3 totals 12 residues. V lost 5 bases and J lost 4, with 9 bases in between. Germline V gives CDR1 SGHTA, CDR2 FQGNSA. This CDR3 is CASSLQGYEQYF. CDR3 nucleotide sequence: TGTGCCAGCAGCCTACAGGGTTACGAGCAGTACTTC.

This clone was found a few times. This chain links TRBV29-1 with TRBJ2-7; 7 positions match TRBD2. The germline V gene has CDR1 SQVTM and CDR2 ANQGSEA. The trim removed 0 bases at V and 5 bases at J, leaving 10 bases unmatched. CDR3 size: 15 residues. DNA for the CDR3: TGCAGCGTTGAAGATCGGGGCGGGAGCCGCGACGAGCAGTACTTC. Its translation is CSVEDRGGSRDEQYF.

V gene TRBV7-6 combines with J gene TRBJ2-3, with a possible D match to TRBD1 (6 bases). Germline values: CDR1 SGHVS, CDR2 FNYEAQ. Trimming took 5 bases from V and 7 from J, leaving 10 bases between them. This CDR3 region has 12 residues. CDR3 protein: CASSIDRYTQYF. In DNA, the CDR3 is TGTGCCAGCAGCATCGACAGGTATACGCAGTATTTT.

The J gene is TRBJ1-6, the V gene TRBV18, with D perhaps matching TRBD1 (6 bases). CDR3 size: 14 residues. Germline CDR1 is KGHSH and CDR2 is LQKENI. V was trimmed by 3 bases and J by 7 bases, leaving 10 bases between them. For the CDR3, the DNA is TGTGCCAGCTCACCCCAGGGGTGGAATTCACCCCTCCACTTT. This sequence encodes CASSPQGWNSPLHF.

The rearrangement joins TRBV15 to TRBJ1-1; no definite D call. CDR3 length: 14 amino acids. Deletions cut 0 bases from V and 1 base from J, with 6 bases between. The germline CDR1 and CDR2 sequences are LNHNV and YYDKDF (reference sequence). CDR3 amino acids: CATSRDWSNTEAFF. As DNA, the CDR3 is TGTGCCACCAGCAGAGACTGGTCGAACACTGAAGCTTTCTTT.

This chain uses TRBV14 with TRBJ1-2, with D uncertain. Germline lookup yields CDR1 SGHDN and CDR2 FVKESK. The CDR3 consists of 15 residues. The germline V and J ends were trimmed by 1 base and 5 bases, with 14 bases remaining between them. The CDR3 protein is CASSQVETRGYGYTF. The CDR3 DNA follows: TGTGCCAGCAGCCAAGTTGAGACCCGTGGTTATGGCTACACCTTC.

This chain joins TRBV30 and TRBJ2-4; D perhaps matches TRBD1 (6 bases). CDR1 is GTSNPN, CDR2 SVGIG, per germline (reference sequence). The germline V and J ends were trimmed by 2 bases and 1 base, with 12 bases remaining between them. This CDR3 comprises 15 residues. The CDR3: CAWSNRDNAKNIQYF. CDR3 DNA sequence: TGTGCCTGGAGTAACCGGGACAATGCCAAAAACATTCAGTACTTC.

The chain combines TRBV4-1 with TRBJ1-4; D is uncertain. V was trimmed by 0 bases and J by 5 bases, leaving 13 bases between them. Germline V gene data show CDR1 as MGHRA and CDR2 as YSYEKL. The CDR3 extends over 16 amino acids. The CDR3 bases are TGCGCCAGCAGCCAAGAACATTCAGGTTCAAATGAAAAACTGTTTTTT. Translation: CASSQEHSGSNEKLFF.

The CDR3 sequence is CASSPARTVWNTEAFF. CDR3 in DNA: TGTGCCAGCAGCCCGGCCAGGACAGTCTGGAACACTGAAGCTTTCTTT. This chain uses TRBV7-2 with TRBJ1-1; D might be TRBD1 (6 bases). The CDR3 contains 16 residues. Germline V lookup: CDR1 SGHTA, CDR2 FQGNSA. V dropped 5 bases and J dropped 1 base, with 17 bases sitting between them.

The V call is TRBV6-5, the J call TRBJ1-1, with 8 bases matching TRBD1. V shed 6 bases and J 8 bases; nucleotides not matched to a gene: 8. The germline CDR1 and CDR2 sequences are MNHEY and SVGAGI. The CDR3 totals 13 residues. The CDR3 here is CASSPRTGPEAFF. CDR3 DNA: TGTGCCAGCAGCCCGAGGACAGGGCCCGAAGCTTTCTTT.

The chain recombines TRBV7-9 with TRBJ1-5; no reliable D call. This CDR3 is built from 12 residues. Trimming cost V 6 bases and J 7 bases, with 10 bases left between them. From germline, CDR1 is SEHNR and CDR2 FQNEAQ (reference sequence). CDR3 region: CASSILGQPQHF. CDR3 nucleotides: TGTGCCAGCAGTATTTTAGGGCAGCCCCAGCATTTT.

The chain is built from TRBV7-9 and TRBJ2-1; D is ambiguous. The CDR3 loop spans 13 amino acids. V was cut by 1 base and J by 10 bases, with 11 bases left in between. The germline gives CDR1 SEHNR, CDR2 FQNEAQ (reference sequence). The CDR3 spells CASSLVAALEQFF. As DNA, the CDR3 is TGTGCCAGCAGCTTAGTGGCTGCCTTGGAGCAGTTCTTC.

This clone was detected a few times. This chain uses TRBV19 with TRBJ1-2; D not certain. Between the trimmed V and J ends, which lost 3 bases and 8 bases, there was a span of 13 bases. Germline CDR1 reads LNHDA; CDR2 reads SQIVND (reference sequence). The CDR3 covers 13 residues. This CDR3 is CASSMNGVDGYTF. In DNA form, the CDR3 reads TGTGCCAGTAGTATGAACGGGGTTGACGGCTACACCTTC.

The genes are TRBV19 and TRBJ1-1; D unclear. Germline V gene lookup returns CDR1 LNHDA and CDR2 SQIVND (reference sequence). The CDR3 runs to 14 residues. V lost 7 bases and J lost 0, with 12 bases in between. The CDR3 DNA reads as TGTGCCAGTAAACAATTGGTGATGAACACTGAAGCTTTCTTT. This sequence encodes CASKQLVMNTEAFF. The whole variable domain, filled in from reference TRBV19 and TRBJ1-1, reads DGGITQSPKYLFRKEGQNVTLSCEQNLNHDAMYWYRQDPGQGLRLIYYSQIVNDFQKGDIAEGYSVSREKKESFPLTVTSAQKNPTAFYLCASKQLVMNTEAFFGQGTRLTVV.

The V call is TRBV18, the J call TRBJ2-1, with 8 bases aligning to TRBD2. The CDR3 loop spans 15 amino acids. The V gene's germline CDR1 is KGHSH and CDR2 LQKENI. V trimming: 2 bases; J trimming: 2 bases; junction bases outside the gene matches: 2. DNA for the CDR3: TGTGCCAGCTCACCAACTAGCGGTACCTACAATGAGCAGTTCTTC. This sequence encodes CASSPTSGTYNEQFF.

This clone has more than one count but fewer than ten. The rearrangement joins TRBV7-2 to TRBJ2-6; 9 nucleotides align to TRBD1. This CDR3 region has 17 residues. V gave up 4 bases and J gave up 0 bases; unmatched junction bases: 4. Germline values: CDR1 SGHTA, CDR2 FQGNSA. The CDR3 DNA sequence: TGTGCCAGCAGCTCCGGACAGGGGATCTCTGGGGCCAACGTCCTGACTTTC. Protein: CASSSGQGISGANVLTF. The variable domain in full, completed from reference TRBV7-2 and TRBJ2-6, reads GAGVSQSPSNKVTEKGKDVELRCDPISGHTALYWYRQSLGQGLEFLIYFQGNSAPDKSGLPSDRFSAERTGGSVSTLTIQRTQQEDSAVYLCASSSGQGISGANVLTFGAGSRLTVL.

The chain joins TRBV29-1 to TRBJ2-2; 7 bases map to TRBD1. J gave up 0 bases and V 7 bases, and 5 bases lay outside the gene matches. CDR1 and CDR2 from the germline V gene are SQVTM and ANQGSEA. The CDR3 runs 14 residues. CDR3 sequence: CSGRGGANTGELFF. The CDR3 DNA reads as TGCAGCGGACGAGGGGGCGCGAACACCGGGGAGCTGTTTTTT.

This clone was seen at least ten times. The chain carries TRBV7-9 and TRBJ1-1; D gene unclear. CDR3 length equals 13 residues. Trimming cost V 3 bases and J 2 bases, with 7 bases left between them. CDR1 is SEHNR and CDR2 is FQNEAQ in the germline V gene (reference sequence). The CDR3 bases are TGTGCCAGCAGCTTTGACTTCAACACTGAAGCTTTCTTT. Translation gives CASSFDFNTEAFF.

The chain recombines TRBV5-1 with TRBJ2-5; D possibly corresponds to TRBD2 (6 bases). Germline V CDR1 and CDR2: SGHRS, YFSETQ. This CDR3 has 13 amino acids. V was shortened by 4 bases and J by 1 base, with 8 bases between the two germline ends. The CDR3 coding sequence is TGCGCCAGCAGCGGGGGGAGCCAAGAGACCCAGTACTTC. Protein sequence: CASSGGSQETQYF. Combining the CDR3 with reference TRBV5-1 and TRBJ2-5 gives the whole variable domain KAGVTQTPRYLIKTRGQQVTLSCSPISGHRSVSWYQQTPGQGLQFLFEYFSETQRNKGNFPGRFSGRQFSNSRSEMNVSTLELGDSALYLCASSGGSQETQYFGPGTRLLVL.

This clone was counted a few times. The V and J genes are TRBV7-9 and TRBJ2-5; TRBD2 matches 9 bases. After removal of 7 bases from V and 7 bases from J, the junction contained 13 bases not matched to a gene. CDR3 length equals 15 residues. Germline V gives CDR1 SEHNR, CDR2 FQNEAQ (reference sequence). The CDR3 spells CASNQAGGGPPTQYF. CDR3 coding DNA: TGTGCCAGCAACCAAGCGGGAGGCGGCCCACCGACCCAGTACTTC. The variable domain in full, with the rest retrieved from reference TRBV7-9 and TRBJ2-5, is DTGVSQNPRHKITKRGQNVTFRCDPISEHNRLYWYRQTLGQGPEFLTYFQNEAQLEKSRLLSDRFSAERPKGSFSTLEIQRTEQGDSAMYLCASNQAGGGPPTQYFGPGTRLLVL.

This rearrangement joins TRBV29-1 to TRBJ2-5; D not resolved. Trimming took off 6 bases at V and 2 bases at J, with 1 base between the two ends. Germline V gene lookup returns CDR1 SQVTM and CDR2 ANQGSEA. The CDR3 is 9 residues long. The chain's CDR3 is CSVQETQYF. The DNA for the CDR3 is TGCAGCGTACAAGAGACCCAGTACTTC.